Presented here are 32 T cell receptor beta chains from one specimen sequenced in a study of blood T cells in healthy people across ages. The authors ran a second PCR of about 6 to 11 cycles using a sample-barcoded 5' primer and a J-beta primer mix. TCRdb re-derived calls from the 5' RACE reads in MiXCR, one entry per CDR3 protein. The sample consists of approximately 690,000 distinct CDR3 sequences, approximately 59% of them appearing once. Sequencing was done on a sample of blood. Source of these receptors: a man in his sixties in good health.

The chain joins TRBV5-1 to TRBJ2-5; D not certain. This CDR3 is built from 13 residues. Germline V gene data show CDR1 as SGHRS and CDR2 as YFSETQ. V was pared by 4 bases and J by 2 bases, with 9 bases between. Written as DNA, the CDR3 is TGCGCCAGCAGCGAAACCTTTCAAGAGACCCAGTACTTC. Encoded protein: CASSETFQETQYF.

CDR3 region: CASSLRGGGPYNEQYF. The CDR3 DNA reads TGTGCCAGCAGTTTAAGGGGCGGGGGGCCCTACAATGAGCAGTACTTC. The chain carries TRBV27 and TRBJ2-1; 8 positions match TRBD2. The DNA matches TRBJ2-7 better at its end, which makes the J call doubtful. Germline-derived CDR1 and CDR2 are MNHEY and SMNVEV (reference sequence). The CDR3 sequence is 16 residues long.

V is TRBV16 and J is TRBJ2-5, with 7 bases lining up with TRBD1. The germline CDR1 and CDR2 sequences are KGHSY and FQNENV. J gave up 4 bases and V 0 bases, and 5 bases lay outside the gene matches. There are 15 residues in the CDR3. The CDR3 nucleotides read TGTGCCAGCAGCCAATCCCAGGGGGTGAGAGAGACCCAGTACTTC. Encoded protein: CASSQSQGVRETQYF.

The V and J genes are TRBV5-4 and TRBJ1-6, with TRBD1 matching 9 bases. Germline lookup yields CDR1 SGHNT and CDR2 YYREEE (reference sequence). The CDR3 sequence is 14 residues long. V shed 4 bases, J shed 7 bases, and the junction held 3 bases outside the gene matches. The CDR3 DNA sequence: TGTGCCAGCAGCCGGGACAGGGACAATTCACCCCTCCACTTT. Protein product: CASSRDRDNSPLHF. The whole variable domain, remainder taken from reference TRBV5-4 and TRBJ1-6, is ETGVTQSPTHLIKTRGQQVTLRCSSQSGHNTVSWYQQALGQGPQFIFQYYREEENGRGNFPPRFSGLQFPNYSSELNVNALELDDSALYLCASSRDRDNSPLHFGNGTRLTVT.

This clonotype was seen once. V gene TRBV6-2 or TRBV6-3 combines with J gene TRBJ2-7; D ambiguous. The CDR3 is made up of 12 amino acids. The germline V and J ends were trimmed by 5 bases and 2 bases, with 7 bases remaining between them. CDR1 is MNHEY, CDR2 SVGEGT, per germline. CDR3 sequence reads: CASSGRAYEQYF. DNA of the CDR3: TGTGCCAGCAGTGGTAGAGCCTACGAGCAGTACTTC.

The chain uses TRBV10-2 and TRBJ1-1; D not certain. Trimming cost V 3 bases and J 0 bases, with 5 bases left between them. Germline CDR1 WSHSY, CDR2 SAAADI. The CDR3 spans 13 residues. The CDR3: CASSDPMNTEAFF. Here the CDR3 DNA reads TGCGCCAGCAGTGACCCGATGAACACTGAAGCTTTCTTT.

J is TRBJ2-5 and V is TRBV5-1, with 12 bases fitting TRBD1. Germline lookup yields CDR1 SGHRS and CDR2 YFSETQ. With 5 bases clipped from V and 3 bases from J, the junction kept 5 bases outside the gene matches. This CDR3 is built from 15 residues. The CDR3 DNA reads TGCGCCAGCAGAACCGGGACAGGGGGCGAAGAGACCCAGTACTTC. This gives the protein CASRTGTGGEETQYF.

The chain has TRBV29-1 and TRBJ1-1, with D possibly TRBD1 on 5 matching bases. From germline, CDR1 is SQVTM and CDR2 ANQGSEA. The CDR3 sequence is 13 residues long. V was clipped by 8 bases and J by 1 base, with 14 bases between them. The CDR3 coding sequence is TGCAGCTCAGGGCACCTGGGGAACACTGAAGCTTTCTTT. Its protein is CSSGHLGNTEAFF.

This clonotype was seen more than once but under ten times. This chain joins TRBV20-1 and TRBJ1-2; 8 nucleotides match TRBD1. This CDR3 spans 13 amino acids. The germline CDR1 and CDR2 sequences are DFQATT and SNEGSKA (reference sequence). V gave up 2 bases and J gave up 8 bases; unmatched junction bases: 7. The CDR3 DNA sequence: TGCAGTGCTAGACTGCAGGGGGCTTGGGGCTACACCTTC. Protein product: CSARLQGAWGYTF.

The J gene is TRBJ1-2, the V gene TRBV14; D is uncertain. Per the germline V gene, CDR1 is SGHDN and CDR2 is FVKESK. V was cut by 0 bases and J by 3 bases, with 11 bases left in between. This CDR3 comprises 15 residues. CDR3 sequence: CASSQDFLDHYGYTF. The CDR3 bases are TGTGCCAGCAGCCAAGATTTCCTTGACCACTATGGCTACACCTTC.

This clonotype was seen a few times. The rearrangement uses TRBV5-6 and TRBJ1-1; D is undetermined. The CDR3 spans 11 residues. Between the trimmed V and J ends, which lost 0 bases and 4 bases, there was a span of 1 base. CDR1 and CDR2 (germline): SGHDT, YYEEEE. The DNA for the CDR3 is TGTGCCAGCAGCTTGGCCACTGAAGCTTTCTTT. Its translation is CASSLATEAFF.

The V gene is TRBV29-1, the J gene TRBJ2-5; D is undetermined. V was shortened by 6 bases and J by 7 bases, with 21 bases between the two germline ends. The length of the CDR3 is 14 residues. Germline CDR1 reads SQVTM; CDR2 reads ANQGSEA. CDR3 DNA: TGCAGCGTGGCGGCGACGCCCGGCCAGTGGACCCAGTACTTC. This codes for CSVAATPGQWTQYF.

The chain joins TRBV20-1 to TRBJ1-2; D is unresolved. The CDR3 is 12 amino acids. The V gene's germline CDR1 is DFQATT and CDR2 SNEGSKA (reference sequence). V was clipped by 5 bases and J by 3 bases, with 10 bases between them. CDR3 sequence (DNA): TGCAGTGCTCCCGGGGAGGACTATGGCTACACCTTC. Protein product: CSAPGEDYGYTF.

This rearrangement joins TRBV11-2 to TRBJ2-1, with 7 bases aligning to TRBD1. This CDR3 has 15 residues. V shed 3 bases and J 8 bases; nucleotides not matched to a gene: 10. The germline CDR1 and CDR2 sequences are SGHAT and FQNNGV. The CDR3 region has the DNA TGTGCCAGCAGCTTGACAGGGTTCACTCTCGATGAGCAGTTCTTC. Translating it yields CASSLTGFTLDEQFF.

The chain joins TRBV20-1 to TRBJ1-1; no firm D call. The V end lost 1 base, the J end lost 1 base, and 7 bases lay between the germline ends. CDR3 length: 13 amino acids. Germline CDR1 DFQATT, CDR2 SNEGSKA (reference sequence). The CDR3 here is CSARGRQNTEAFF. In DNA, the CDR3 is TGCAGTGCTAGAGGGAGACAGAACACTGAAGCTTTCTTT.

This clonotype was seen only a few times. This chain connects TRBV2 to TRBJ2-7; D remains unclear. Germline V gives CDR1 SNHLY, CDR2 FYNNEI. This CDR3 spans 14 amino acids. Trimming stripped 7 bases from V and 0 bases from J, with 13 bases between. The CDR3 is CASKVGPSSYEQYF. CDR3 coding DNA: TGTGCCAGCAAGGTCGGACCGAGCTCCTACGAGCAGTACTTC.

The chain employs TRBV7-7 and TRBJ2-1; 9 bases align to TRBD1. Germline V gene lookup returns CDR1 SSHAT and CDR2 FNYEAQ (reference sequence). Germline trimming cut 5 bases from V and 5 bases from J; bases unmatched to any gene: 7. The CDR3 has 15 amino acids. DNA for the CDR3: TGTGCCAGCAGCGTGACAGGGGGTAGCAACAATGAGCAGTTCTTC. It translates to CASSVTGGSNNEQFF.

This clonotype showed up just once. V gene TRBV20-1 combines with J gene TRBJ1-2; no reliable D call. There are 12 residues in the CDR3. V lost 3 bases, J lost 7 bases, and 12 bases lay in between. The germline CDR1 and CDR2 sequences are DFQATT and SNEGSKA (reference sequence). DNA for the CDR3: TGCAGTGCTAGGCAGAGGGTCGGTGGCTACACCTTC. It is translated as CSARQRVGGYTF.

In DNA, the CDR3 is TGTGCCAGCAGCTCCCATCCCGGGGATGGAGATACGCAGTATTTT. This gives the protein CASSSHPGDGDTQYF. V is TRBV7-2 and J is TRBJ2-3, with D tentatively TRBD2 (5 bases). The germline V and J ends were trimmed by 4 bases and 5 bases, with 16 bases remaining between them. CDR3 length: 15 residues. Germline values: CDR1 SGHTA, CDR2 FQGNSA.

The chain links TRBV6-1 to TRBJ1-2; tentatively, D is TRBD1 (5 bases). Germline assignment: CDR1 MNHNS and CDR2 SASEGT. This CDR3 is 12 amino acids long. Trimming cost V 6 bases and J 8 bases, with 13 bases left between them. CDR3 DNA sequence: TGTGCCAGCAGCGTCGCAGGGTGGGGCTACACCTTC. Translating it yields CASSVAGWGYTF.

This clonotype showed up just a few times. The V and J genes are TRBV29-1 and TRBJ2-1; TRBD2 matches 8 bases. The germline V gene has CDR1 SQVTM and CDR2 ANQGSEA. V was pared by 4 bases and J by 1 base, with 9 bases of the junction left unmatched. This CDR3 spans 16 amino acids. As DNA, the CDR3 is TGCAGCGTTGCGGGGCCCGTAGCGGGGTCCTACAATGAGCAGTTCTTC. Translating it yields CSVAGPVAGSYNEQFF.

This rearrangement joins TRBV20-1 to TRBJ1-2, with 7 bases aligning to TRBD1. From germline, CDR1 is DFQATT and CDR2 SNEGSKA (reference sequence). V lost 0 bases, J lost 3 bases, and 7 bases stayed unmatched. This CDR3 is built from 15 residues. The chain's CDR3 is CSARDTGQVDYGYTF. In DNA form, the CDR3 reads TGCAGTGCTAGAGATACCGGACAGGTCGACTATGGCTACACCTTC.

This chain connects TRBV5-1 to TRBJ1-2; D gene unclear. Germline CDR1 and CDR2: SGHRS and YFSETQ. Deletions cut 3 bases from V and 8 bases from J, with 17 bases between. The CDR3 is 14 residues long. CDR3 nucleotide sequence: TGCGCCAGCAGCTCCACCACACGCCCGGGGGGCTACACCTTC. It translates to CASSSTTRPGGYTF.

This CDR3 is CASSRTGQSYNEQFF. The CDR3 nucleotides are TGTGCCAGCAGCCGTACGGGACAGTCCTACAATGAGCAGTTCTTC. The rearrangement uses TRBV7-2 and TRBJ2-1; 7 bases line up with TRBD1. CDR1 and CDR2 from the germline V gene are SGHTA and FQGNSA. J was trimmed by 1 base and V by 5 bases; bases with no gene match: 5. This CDR3 comprises 15 residues.

This chain uses TRBV5-1 with TRBJ2-3; 9 bases fit TRBD1. After removal of 2 bases from V and 6 bases from J, the junction contained 10 bases not matched to a gene. The V gene's germline CDR1 is SGHRS and CDR2 YFSETQ. The CDR3 runs to 16 residues. Written as DNA, the CDR3 is TGCGCCAGCAGCTTCCGGGACAGGGCTCCGTTCGATACGCAGTATTTT. Translating it yields CASSFRDRAPFDTQYF.

This clonotype was detected once. V usage is TRBV12-3 or TRBV12-4 and J usage is TRBJ1-6; D might be TRBD1 (6 bases). V lost 10 bases, J lost 7 bases, and 11 bases lay in between. The CDR3 has 12 residues. The CDR3 here is CATAGANSPLHF. The CDR3 region has the DNA TGTGCCACCGCAGGGGCGAATTCACCCCTCCACTTT.

CDR3: CSARGGQGLVYF. CDR3 coding DNA: TGCAGTGCCCGCGGGGGGCAGGGATTGGTGTACTTC. This chain links TRBV20-1 with TRBJ2-4; 8 bases map to TRBD2. CDR3 size: 12 residues. Germline V CDR1 and CDR2: DFQATT, SNEGSKA (reference sequence). The V gene end was trimmed by 6 bases and the J gene end by 15 bases; junction bases not matched to a gene: 13.

The chain combines TRBV6-1 with TRBJ1-5, with D hard to call. The CDR3 runs to 13 residues. CDR1 and CDR2 (germline): MNHNS, SASEGT. Trimming removed 2 bases at V and 1 base at J, with 3 bases between. The CDR3 is CASSEWSNQPQHF. The CDR3 coding sequence is TGTGCCAGCAGTGAATGGAGCAATCAGCCCCAGCATTTT.

The rearrangement uses TRBV18 and TRBJ1-2; a weak D match, TRBD1 (6 bases). There are 14 residues in the CDR3. The germline V gene has CDR1 KGHSH and CDR2 LQKENI. Trimming removed 2 bases at V and 6 bases at J, with 13 bases between. For the CDR3, the DNA is TGTGCCAGCTCACCAGGGGGGGCTCAGGATGGCTACACCTTC. As protein: CASSPGGAQDGYTF.

This clonotype was seen a handful of times. The chain is built from TRBV10-1 and TRBJ2-4; TRBD1 matches at 8 bases. Judging by the DNA end, TRBJ2-7 fits better; the J call may be wrong. CDR3 length: 15 residues. In germline, CDR1 is WNHNN, CDR2 SYGVQD (reference sequence). CDR3 coding DNA: TGCGCCAGCAGTGACACCGGGACAGGAATCTACGAGCAGTACTTC. The encoded protein is CASSDTGTGIYEQYF.

The chain joins TRBV3-1 to TRBJ1-6, with D perhaps TRBD1 (6 bases). CDR3 length: 14 residues. Looked up from germline, CDR1 is LGHDT and CDR2 is YNNKEL (reference sequence). Trimming pared 4 bases from V and 7 bases from J, leaving 11 bases between. Here the CDR3 reads CASSLQGANSPLHF. CDR3 nucleotides: TGTGCCAGCAGCCTACAGGGCGCGAATTCACCCCTCCACTTT.

CDR3 protein: CASSSAGQGYLEQYF. DNA for the CDR3: TGTGCCAGCAGTAGTGCGGGACAGGGGTACCTCGAGCAGTACTTC. V gene TRBV25-1 combines with J gene TRBJ2-5, with TRBD1 matching over 10 bases. The J call may be in error: the DNA end matches TRBJ2-7 better. The germline V gene has CDR1 MGHDK and CDR2 SYGVNS. The CDR3 totals 15 residues.